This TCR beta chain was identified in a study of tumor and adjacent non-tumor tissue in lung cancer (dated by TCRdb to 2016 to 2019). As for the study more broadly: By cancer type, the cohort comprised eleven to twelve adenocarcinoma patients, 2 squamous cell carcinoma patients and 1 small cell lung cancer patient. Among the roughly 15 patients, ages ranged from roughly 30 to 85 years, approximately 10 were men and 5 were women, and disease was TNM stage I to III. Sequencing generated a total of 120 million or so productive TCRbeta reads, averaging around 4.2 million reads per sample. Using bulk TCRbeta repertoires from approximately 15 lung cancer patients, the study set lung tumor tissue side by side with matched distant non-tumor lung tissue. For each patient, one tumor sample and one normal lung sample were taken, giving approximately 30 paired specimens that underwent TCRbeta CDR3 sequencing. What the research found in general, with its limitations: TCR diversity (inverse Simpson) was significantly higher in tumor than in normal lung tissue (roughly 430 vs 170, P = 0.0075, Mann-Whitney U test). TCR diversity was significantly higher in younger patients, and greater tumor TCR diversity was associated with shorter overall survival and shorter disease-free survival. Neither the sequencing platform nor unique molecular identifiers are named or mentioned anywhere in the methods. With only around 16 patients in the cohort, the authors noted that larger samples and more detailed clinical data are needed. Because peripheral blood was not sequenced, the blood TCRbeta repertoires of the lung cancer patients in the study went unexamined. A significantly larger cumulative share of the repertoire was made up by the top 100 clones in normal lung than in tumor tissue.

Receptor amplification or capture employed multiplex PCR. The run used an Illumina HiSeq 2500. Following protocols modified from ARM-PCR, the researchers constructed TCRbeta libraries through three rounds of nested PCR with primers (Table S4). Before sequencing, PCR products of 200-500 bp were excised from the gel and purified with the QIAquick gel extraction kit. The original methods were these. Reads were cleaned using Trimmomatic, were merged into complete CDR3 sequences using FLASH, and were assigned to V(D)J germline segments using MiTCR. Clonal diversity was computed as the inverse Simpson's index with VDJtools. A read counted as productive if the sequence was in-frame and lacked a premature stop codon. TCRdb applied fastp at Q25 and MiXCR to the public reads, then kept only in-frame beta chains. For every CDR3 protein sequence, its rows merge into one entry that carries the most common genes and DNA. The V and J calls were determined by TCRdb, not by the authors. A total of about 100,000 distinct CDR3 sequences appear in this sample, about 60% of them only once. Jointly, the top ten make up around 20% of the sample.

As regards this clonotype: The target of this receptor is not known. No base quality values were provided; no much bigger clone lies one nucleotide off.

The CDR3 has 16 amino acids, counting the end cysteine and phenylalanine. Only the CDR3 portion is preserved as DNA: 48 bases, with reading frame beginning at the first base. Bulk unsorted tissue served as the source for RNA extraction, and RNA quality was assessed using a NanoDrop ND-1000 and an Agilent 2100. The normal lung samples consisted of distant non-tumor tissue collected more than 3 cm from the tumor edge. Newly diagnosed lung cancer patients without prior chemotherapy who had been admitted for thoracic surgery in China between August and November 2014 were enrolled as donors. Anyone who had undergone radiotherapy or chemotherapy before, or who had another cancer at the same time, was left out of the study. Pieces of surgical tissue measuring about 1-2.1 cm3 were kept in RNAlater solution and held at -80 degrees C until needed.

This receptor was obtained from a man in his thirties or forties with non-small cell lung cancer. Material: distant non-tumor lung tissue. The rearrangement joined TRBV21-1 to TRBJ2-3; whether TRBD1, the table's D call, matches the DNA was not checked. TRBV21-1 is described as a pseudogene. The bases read TGTGCCAGCATCAACAGGCGGGCGGGGGCGGTGTATACGCAGTATTTT. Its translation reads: CASINRRAGAVYTQYF.